The rows below give T cell receptor beta chains drawn from one sample of a study of shared clonotypes between healthy human individuals. Here immunoSEQ multiplex PCR was the method, and the copy in TCRdb shows in-frame clones only, minus some. Among about 1,900,000 clones listed, about 95% were seen once. Sequences were obtained from naive CD8+ T cells sorted from blood. The receptors were gathered from a man younger than 35 in good health. Each CDR3 is given with its conserved first and last residue. The D gene is left open where the match is weak. Clone sizes are given selectively: once, few, many, or a class where the clone is expanded.

d_gene: -; v_gene: TRBV6-6; j_gene: TRBJ2-7; abundance: -; CDR3nt: TGTGCCAGCAGCCCCAGTGGTTACGAGCAGTACTTC; CDR3aa: CASSPSGYEQYF
d_gene: -; v_gene: TRBV13; j_gene: TRBJ2-7; abundance: -; CDR3nt: TGTGCCAGCAGCTTTAAGGGGGGCGCCGAGCAGTACTTC; CDR3aa: CASSFKGGAEQYF
d_gene: TRBD2; v_gene: TRBV15; j_gene: TRBJ2-1; abundance: -; CDR3nt: TGTGCCACCAGCAGACCTAGCGGGAGACAAGTTCTCGACTACAATGAGCAGTTCTTC; CDR3aa: CATSRPSGRQVLDYNEQFF
d_gene: TRBD2; v_gene: TRBV29-1; j_gene: TRBJ2-1; abundance: once; CDR3nt: TGCAGCGTTGAAGATAGCGGGGGGAGCTCCTACAATGAGCAGTTCTTC; CDR3aa: CSVEDSGGSSYNEQFF
d_gene: -; v_gene: TRBV19; j_gene: TRBJ1-5; abundance: once; CDR3nt: TGTGCCAGTAGTACCCCCCGTGGCTGGGACAATCAGCCCCAGCATTTT; CDR3aa: CASSTPRGWDNQPQHF
d_gene: -; v_gene: TRBV18; j_gene: TRBJ2-7; abundance: -; CDR3nt: TGTGCCAGCTCACCACCATGGGGCTCCGCTTACGAGCAGTACTTC; CDR3aa: CASSPPWGSAYEQYF
d_gene: TRBD2; v_gene: TRBV13; j_gene: TRBJ2-5; abundance: -; CDR3nt: TGTGCCAGCAGCTTAAGCGGGGGTGGTGAGACCCAGTACTTC; CDR3aa: CASSLSGGGETQYF
d_gene: TRBD2; v_gene: TRBV5-1; j_gene: TRBJ2-5; abundance: few; CDR3nt: TGCGCCAGCAGCTTGGGCGGCGGGGGGGCCCGAGAGACCCAGTACTTC; CDR3aa: CASSLGGGGARETQYF
d_gene: -; v_gene: TRBV4-1; j_gene: TRBJ1-4; abundance: -; CDR3nt: TGCGCCAGCAGCCAAGGAGTCAGGGGTGATGAAAAACTGTTTTTT; CDR3aa: CASSQGVRGDEKLFF
d_gene: -; v_gene: TRBV4-1; j_gene: TRBJ1-6; abundance: few; CDR3nt: TGCGCCAGCAGCCAGCGCCCGGGACTAGGTAATAATTCACCCCTCCACTTT; CDR3aa: CASSQRPGLGNNSPLHF
d_gene: -; v_gene: TRBV7-2; j_gene: TRBJ2-1; abundance: -; CDR3nt: TGTGCCAGCAGCTTTACGAACCTCTACAATGAGCAGTTCTTC; CDR3aa: CASSFTNLYNEQFF
d_gene: TRBD1; v_gene: TRBV6-6; j_gene: TRBJ2-5; abundance: -; CDR3nt: TGTGCCAGCATGAGTAGGGGGCCCCAAGAGACCCAGTACTTC; CDR3aa: CASMSRGPQETQYF
d_gene: -; v_gene: TRBV30; j_gene: TRBJ2-7; abundance: few; CDR3nt: TGTGCCTGGAGCGCCCCATCCAGCCAGCTCGAGCAGTACTTC; CDR3aa: CAWSAPSSQLEQYF
d_gene: -; v_gene: TRBV27; j_gene: TRBJ2-7; abundance: -; CDR3nt: TGTGCCAGCAGTTACGGGGTTTCCTACGAGCAGTACTTC; CDR3aa: CASSYGVSYEQYF
d_gene: TRBD1; v_gene: TRBV29-1; j_gene: TRBJ2-1; abundance: once; CDR3nt: TGCAGCGTTGATGAACAGGGGGCTTACAATGAGCAGTTCTTC; CDR3aa: CSVDEQGAYNEQFF
d_gene: TRBD1; v_gene: TRBV5-1; j_gene: TRBJ2-7; abundance: -; CDR3nt: TGCGCCAGCAGCTTCTCCGGGACAGGGAGCTACGAGCAGTACTTC; CDR3aa: CASSFSGTGSYEQYF
d_gene: TRBD1; v_gene: TRBV4-1; j_gene: TRBJ2-5; abundance: once; CDR3nt: TGCGCCAGCAGCCAGCCCCTCAGAGGCATCCCGGGACAGGGACAAGAGACCCAGTACTTC; CDR3aa: CASSQPLRGIPGQGQETQYF
d_gene: -; v_gene: TRBV30; j_gene: TRBJ2-5; abundance: -; CDR3nt: TGTGCCTGGAGTCCTTTGGTCAGCCAAGAGACCCAGTACTTC; CDR3aa: CAWSPLVSQETQYF
d_gene: -; v_gene: TRBV5-4; j_gene: TRBJ2-5; abundance: -; CDR3nt: TGTGCCAGCAGCTTGGAGGGGGAAGGGGAGACCCAGTACTTC; CDR3aa: CASSLEGEGETQYF
d_gene: -; v_gene: TRBV27; j_gene: TRBJ2-6; abundance: -; CDR3nt: TGTGCCAGCAGTTTAAGTCCCTCTGGGGCCAACGTCCTGACTTTC; CDR3aa: CASSLSPSGANVLTF
d_gene: -; v_gene: TRBV19; j_gene: TRBJ2-5; abundance: -; CDR3nt: TGTGCCAGTAGTACGGCCAATTGGGAGACCCAGTACTTC; CDR3aa: CASSTANWETQYF
d_gene: -; v_gene: TRBV10-2; j_gene: TRBJ2-1; abundance: -; CDR3nt: TGCGCCAGCAGTGAGTGGGGGGCCTACAATGAGCAGTTCTTC; CDR3aa: CASSEWGAYNEQFF
d_gene: -; v_gene: TRBV5-4; j_gene: TRBJ1-1; abundance: -; CDR3nt: TGTGCCAGCAGCTTAAATTCGGCCAACACTGAAGCTTTCTTT; CDR3aa: CASSLNSANTEAFF
d_gene: -; v_gene: TRBV11-2; j_gene: TRBJ2-3; abundance: once; CDR3nt: TGTGCCAGCAGCTTAAGTAAAGATACGCAGTATTTT; CDR3aa: CASSLSKDTQYF
d_gene: -; v_gene: TRBV6-5; j_gene: TRBJ2-1; abundance: -; CDR3nt: TGTGCCAGCAGTTACAGGCAGGGAGCATACAATGAGCAGTTCTTC; CDR3aa: CASSYRQGAYNEQFF
d_gene: -; v_gene: TRBV5-1; j_gene: TRBJ2-7; abundance: -; CDR3nt: TGCGCCAGCAGCTTGGCTTTCCCAGACTACGAGCAGTACTTC; CDR3aa: CASSLAFPDYEQYF
d_gene: TRBD2; v_gene: TRBV7-9; j_gene: TRBJ2-7; abundance: -; CDR3nt: TGTGCCAGCAGCTTAGTGGGGACTAGCGGGAGCTACGAGCAGTACTTC; CDR3aa: CASSLVGTSGSYEQYF
d_gene: TRBD1; v_gene: TRBV9; j_gene: TRBJ2-1; abundance: -; CDR3nt: TGTGCCAGCAGCCCCAATCCGGGGACAGCCAATGAGCAGTTCTTC; CDR3aa: CASSPNPGTANEQFF
d_gene: -; v_gene: TRBV11-2; j_gene: TRBJ1-6; abundance: -; CDR3nt: TGTGCCAGCAGCTTAGTTGGGACGTTATCACCCCTCCACTTT; CDR3aa: CASSLVGTLSPLHF
d_gene: -; v_gene: TRBV9; j_gene: TRBJ2-7; abundance: once; CDR3nt: TGTGCCAGCGGCGCGGAACAGGACTCCTACGAGCAGTACTTC; CDR3aa: CASGAEQDSYEQYF
d_gene: -; v_gene: TRBV19; j_gene: TRBJ1-2; abundance: few; CDR3nt: -; CDR3aa: CASSSGRSLLTF
d_gene: -; v_gene: TRBV7-9; j_gene: TRBJ2-1; abundance: -; CDR3nt: TGTGCCAGCAGCGAGCTTTACGGGGATGGTGAGCAGTTCTTC; CDR3aa: CASSELYGDGEQFF
d_gene: -; v_gene: TRBV9; j_gene: TRBJ1-2; abundance: -; CDR3nt: TGTGCCAGCAGCGTAGGGTTGGGGGGCGGCTATGGCTACACCTTC; CDR3aa: CASSVGLGGGYGYTF
d_gene: -; v_gene: TRBV9; j_gene: TRBJ2-1; abundance: -; CDR3nt: TGTGCCAGCAGCGTGGGGACTTACAATGAGCAGTTCTTC; CDR3aa: CASSVGTYNEQFF
d_gene: -; v_gene: TRBV5-6; j_gene: TRBJ2-2; abundance: once; CDR3nt: TGTGCCAGCAGCCCCTCTTCAAAGAACGGGGGCAGCACCGGGGAGCTGTTTTTT; CDR3aa: CASSPSSKNGGSTGELFF
d_gene: -; v_gene: TRBV19; j_gene: TRBJ1-5; abundance: -; CDR3nt: TGTGCCAGTAGTATAGGATTAGGCGCCAATCAGCCCCAGCATTTT; CDR3aa: CASSIGLGANQPQHF
d_gene: TRBD2; v_gene: TRBV29-1; j_gene: TRBJ2-1; abundance: -; CDR3nt: TGCAGCGCTGTCCCGGGACTAGCGGGAGGTAAGACCTACAATGAGCAGTTCTTC; CDR3aa: CSAVPGLAGGKTYNEQFF
d_gene: TRBD1; v_gene: TRBV4-1; j_gene: TRBJ2-7; abundance: -; CDR3nt: TGCGCCAGCAGCCAAGAGCTGTACGGGACAGGGTACGAGCAGTACTTC; CDR3aa: CASSQELYGTGYEQYF
d_gene: -; v_gene: TRBV2; j_gene: TRBJ2-7; abundance: -; CDR3nt: TGTGCCAGCAGTGAGCCTTGGGCCTCCTACGAGCAGTACTTC; CDR3aa: CASSEPWASYEQYF
d_gene: TRBD2; v_gene: TRBV6-5; j_gene: TRBJ2-3; abundance: -; CDR3nt: TGTGCCAGCAGTTCTACTAGCGGGGGCACAGATACGCAGTATTTT; CDR3aa: CASSSTSGGTDTQYF
d_gene: -; v_gene: TRBV7-6; j_gene: TRBJ1-1; abundance: -; CDR3nt: TGTGCCAGCAGCCAGTACGTCGGCAGCCCGAACACTGAAGCTTTCTTT; CDR3aa: CASSQYVGSPNTEAFF